What follows are 7 T cell receptor beta chains derived from one specimen sequenced in a study of blood T cell repertoires in COVID-19. Repertoires were generated with immunoSEQ multiplex PCR, while TCRdb's copy carries only in-frame clones and drops some. The sample gives 200,000 to 300,000 clones, about 82% of which show up once; 5% to 8% is in the top ten. The sequenced sample consisted of peripheral blood. Receptors originate from a woman in her fifties or sixties with active or convalescent COVID-19.

V usage is TRBV23-1 and J usage is TRBJ2-1; 7 positions match TRBD2. TRBV23-1 is sorted into the ORF group, with uncertain function. The CDR3 has 12 residues. V gave up 9 bases and J gave up 6 bases; unmatched junction bases: 5. CDR3: CARGEGPNEQFF. In DNA, the CDR3 is TGCGCCAGGGGGGAGGGCCCCAATGAGCAGTTCTTC.

The chain combines TRBV5-1 with TRBJ1-4; 7 bases map to TRBD1. Germline V gives CDR1 SGHRS, CDR2 YFSETQ. This CDR3 has 15 amino acids. Germline trimming cut 1 base from V and 6 bases from J; bases unmatched to any gene: 6. The chain's CDR3 is CASSLMRGRDEKLFF. The CDR3 nucleotides read TGCGCCAGCAGCTTGATGAGGGGGCGGGATGAAAAACTGTTTTTT. The full variable domain, with the rest looked up from reference TRBV5-1 and TRBJ1-4, is KAGVTQTPRYLIKTRGQQVTLSCSPISGHRSVSWYQQTPGQGLQFLFEYFSETQRNKGNFPGRFSGRQFSNSRSEMNVSTLELGDSALYLCASSLMRGRDEKLFFGSGTQLSVL.

J is TRBJ2-3 and V is TRBV5-1; TRBD1 is a possible D gene (6 bases). Germline values: CDR1 SGHRS, CDR2 YFSETQ. This CDR3 is built from 14 residues. The ends were cut back, 6 bases at V and 3 bases at J, with 14 bases in the middle. In DNA, the CDR3 is TGCGCCAGCACCGCCCCAGGGGTAACAGATACGCAGTATTTT. Translating gives CASTAPGVTDTQYF.

This clone has a single count. This rearrangement joins TRBV5-6 to TRBJ2-3; a weak D match, TRBD1 (6 bases). Germline loops: CDR1 SGHDT, CDR2 YYEEEE. Trimming pared 4 bases from V and 0 bases from J, leaving 15 bases between. This CDR3 contains 16 residues. CDR3 region: CASSLIGQSSTDTQYF. CDR3 coding DNA: TGTGCCAGCAGCCTCATAGGACAGTCTAGCACAGATACGCAGTATTTT.

The genes are TRBV23-1 and TRBJ1-4; no clear D gene. TRBV23-1 is given ORF status, its function remaining uncertain. This CDR3 has 17 residues. V was cut by 0 bases and J by 5 bases, with 16 bases left in between. The DNA of the CDR3 is TGCGCCAGCAGTCAATCGGTGGAGGGAGGGAAAAATGAAAAACTGTTTTTT. Translation gives CASSQSVEGGKNEKLFF.

The chain uses TRBV9 and TRBJ2-2, with D hard to call. V dropped 3 bases and J dropped 0 bases, with 12 bases sitting between them. CDR3 length equals 16 residues. The germline V gene has CDR1 SGDLS and CDR2 YYNGEE. CDR3 residues: CASSEEPETNTGELFF. The CDR3 DNA reads TGTGCCAGCAGCGAGGAGCCGGAGACGAACACCGGGGAGCTGTTTTTT.

In its sample, this clone was seen once. J is TRBJ2-2 and V is TRBV30; TRBD2 agrees at 7 bases. Germline V gene data show CDR1 as GTSNPN and CDR2 as SVGIG (reference sequence). The CDR3 sequence is 15 residues long. The trim removed 1 base at V and 2 bases at J, leaving 4 bases unmatched. CDR3 region: CAWSGLAANTGELFF. The CDR3 bases are TGTGCCTGGAGTGGGCTAGCGGCAAACACCGGGGAGCTGTTTTTT. The full variable domain, in which reference TRBV30 and TRBJ2-2 provide the parts outside the CDR3, is SQTIHQWPATLVQPVGSPLSLECTVEGTSNPNLYWYRQAAGRGLQLLFYSVGIGQISSEVPQNLSASRPQDRQFILSSKKLLLSDSGFYLCAWSGLAANTGELFFGEGSRLTVL.